This paragraph reports one TCR beta chain. Its cognate antigen is unknown. This sample stems from a study of CD8+ T cells in alopecia areata. Study-level information: Treatment with tofacitinib (6 to 18 months) was followed by 6 months off drug.

Notes on the study in general: Relative to normal scalp, lesional scalp, especially alopecia totalis/universalis, showed higher clonality. Sharing of TCRs across patients appeared less clear than in mice, possibly for HLA-related reasons.

Treatment defined: oral pan-JAK inhibitor, 5-10 mg twice daily. Germline CDR1 and CDR2: MGHRA and YSYEKL. The CDR3 consists of 13 residues. V lost 0 bases and J 8 bases, leaving 8 bases between the germline ends. Sequencing templates came from extracted RNA that was reverse transcribed into cDNA. Clones were read by immunoSEQ multiplex PCR, and TCRdb kept only the in-frame ones, dropping some. The sample holds about 120,000 clones, 53% seen once. The clonotype was recovered from a human donor with alopecia areata. The chain has TRBV4-1 and TRBJ1-5; D is unclear. The material sequenced was CD4+ T cells sorted from blood, taken at week 4, from a patient treated with tofacitinib. The CDR3 coding sequence is TGCGCCAGCAGCCAAGACAGGTCAGAGCCCCAGCATTTT. Protein product: CASSQDRSEPQHF.